This T cell receptor (beta chain) was recovered during a study of CD8 T cells in ankylosing spondylitis. Libraries for TCR beta were made by quantitative 5'-RACE with molecular barcodes. MiXCR, applied by TCRdb to the 5' RACE reads, yields one record per CDR3 protein. The table records about 240,000 distinct CDR3 sequences, 7.5% to 9% of them present only once. The CDR3 has 14 residues. Trimming shortened V by 5 bases and J by 3 bases, and 14 bases separated the two germline ends. Germline assignment: CDR1 SGHTA and CDR2 FQGNSA. The sequence came from a male donor with ankylosing spondylitis or in good health (not recorded which). Sequencing used blood, either unsorted or a sorted T cell fraction (not recorded which). The chain joins TRBV7-2 to TRBJ2-7, with D possibly matching TRBD2 (5 bases). CDR3 sequence: CASSDGKGLYEQYF. CDR3 bases: TGTGCCAGCAGCGACGGGAAGGGTCTCTACGAGCAGTACTTC.